The 27 T cell receptor beta chains below all came from one sample that was sequenced in a study of blood T cell repertoires in COVID-19. Assay: immunoSEQ multiplex PCR; the TCRdb copy retains only in-frame clones and omits some. The data show 90,000 to 110,000 clones, around 74% seen once. Sequencing used peripheral blood. These receptors all come from a woman in her 70s with acute or convalescent COVID-19.

The V call is TRBV11-3, the J call TRBJ2-5; the D gene is possibly TRBD2 (6 bases). The CDR3 runs 15 residues. Trimming pared 5 bases from V and 4 bases from J, leaving 17 bases between. Germline V gene lookup returns CDR1 SGHNT and CDR2 YENEEA. The CDR3 nucleotides are TGTGCCAGCAGCCGACGAGGAGGGACGGCAGAGACCCAGTACTTC. Translating it yields CASSRRGGTAETQYF.

The chain employs TRBV27 and TRBJ2-2; D not certain. The CDR3 covers 14 residues. The V end was cut by 7 bases, the J end by 6 bases, with 15 bases between. Per the germline V gene, CDR1 is MNHEY and CDR2 is SMNVEV (reference sequence). Here the CDR3 DNA reads TGTGCCAGCACTCCATTTTACGGTGCCGGGGAGCTGTTTTTT. It specifies CASTPFYGAGELFF.

This clone was recorded once. The gene calls are TRBV29-1 and TRBJ1-3; TRBD1 matches 9 bases. Germline lookup yields CDR1 SQVTM and CDR2 ANQGSEA. Losses at the gene ends were 5 bases for V and 4 bases for J; bases not matched to a gene: 12. This CDR3 spans 16 amino acids. CDR3 amino acids: CSVTEGGTGYGNTIYF. The CDR3 nucleotides read TGCAGCGTTACCGAAGGGGGGACAGGGTACGGAAACACCATATATTTT.

This clone turned up a few times. In the same sample, other DNA sequences code for this CDR3. This CDR3 is CASSFRGNTEAFF. CDR3 in DNA: TGTGCCAGCAGTTTTCGGGGGAACACTGAAGCTTTCTTT. This sequence joins TRBV28 and TRBJ1-1, with D unclear. CDR1 is MDHEN and CDR2 is SYDVKM in the germline V gene. CDR3 length equals 13 residues. V was trimmed by 3 bases and J by 1 base, leaving 6 bases between them.

The V call is TRBV24-1, the J call TRBJ2-1; TRBD2 matches 8 bases. The CDR3 runs 15 residues. CDR1 is KGHDR and CDR2 is SFDVKD in the germline V gene. V shed 7 bases and J 5 bases; nucleotides not matched to a gene: 9. In DNA form, the CDR3 reads TGTGCCACCAGCACAGCGGGGGCTACTCACAATGAGCAGTTCTTC. This encodes CATSTAGATHNEQFF.

The chain employs TRBV6-2 or TRBV6-3 and TRBJ1-2, with D possibly matching TRBD1 (6 bases). CDR3 length: 13 residues. Trimming left V 5 bases short and J 8 bases short, with 15 bases between. Looked up from germline, CDR1 is MNHEY and CDR2 is SVGEGT. The CDR3 spells CASSVDRSVGYTF. The CDR3 DNA reads as TGTGCCAGCAGTGTAGACAGGAGCGTCGGCTACACCTTC.

The CDR3 here is CASSRGRRRNEKLFF. The CDR3 bases are TGTGCCAGTAGTAGGGGGAGGCGGAGGAATGAAAAACTGTTTTTT. The chain has TRBV19 and TRBJ1-4, with D perhaps TRBD1 (5 bases). The CDR3 consists of 15 residues. Per germline, CDR1 LNHDA and CDR2 SQIVND (reference sequence). V was shortened by 4 bases and J by 5 bases, with 14 bases between the two germline ends.

The chain carries TRBV14 and TRBJ1-1; D is unresolved. CDR1 and CDR2 (germline): SGHDN, FVKESK. Between the trimmed V and J ends, which lost 3 bases and 0 bases, there was a span of 11 bases. The CDR3 totals 15 residues. The DNA of the CDR3 is TGTGCCAGCAGCCACTTTACCGGGTTGAACACTGAAGCTTTCTTT. Amino acid sequence: CASSHFTGLNTEAFF. Full variable domain (rest looked up from reference TRBV14 and TRBJ1-1): EAGVTQFPSHSVIEKGQTVTLRCDPISGHDNLYWYRRVMGKEIKFLLHFVKESKQDESGMPNNRFLAERTGGTYSTLKVQPAELEDSGVYFCASSHFTGLNTEAFFGQGTRLTVV.

A remark on this clone: Germline and junction disagree at one end, which may indicate a read error. The chain combines TRBV5-4 with TRBJ2-5; a weak D match, TRBD2 (6 bases). Germline values: CDR1 SGHNT, CDR2 YYREEE (reference sequence). The CDR3 consists of 14 residues. This CDR3 is CASSPRESQGTQYF. The CDR3 DNA follows: TGTGCCAGCAGTCCCCGGGAGTCCCAAGGGACCCAGTACTTC.

The V call is TRBV6-5, the J call TRBJ2-7; TRBD2 matches at 7 bases. The V segment lost 5 bases and the J segment 5 bases; nucleotides outside the gene matches: 6. The CDR3 is 13 amino acids. The germline gives CDR1 MNHEY, CDR2 SVGAGI. CDR3 nucleotides: TGTGCCAGCAGTACCCCGGGAGGAAACGAGCAGTACTTC. It is translated as CASSTPGGNEQYF.

This chain connects TRBV5-4 to TRBJ1-6; 8 bases line up with TRBD1. V lost 3 bases, J lost 12 bases, and 11 bases stayed unmatched. The CDR3 contains 15 residues. CDR1 is SGHNT, CDR2 YYREEE, per germline (reference sequence). CDR3 sequence: CASSSREQGVGPLHF. For the CDR3, the DNA is TGTGCCAGCAGCTCCCGGGAACAGGGGGTCGGACCCCTCCACTTT.

J is TRBJ1-1 and V is TRBV5-6, with 8 bases lining up with TRBD1. CDR3 length: 13 residues. With 4 bases clipped from V and 12 bases from J, the junction kept 11 bases outside the gene matches. Germline assignment: CDR1 SGHDT and CDR2 YYEEEE. The CDR3 here is CASSRAGGAITFF. CDR3 bases: TGTGCCAGCAGCCGTGCAGGGGGCGCCATAACTTTCTTT.

V is TRBV9 and J is TRBJ2-1; D unresolved. CDR1 is SGDLS and CDR2 is YYNGEE in the germline V gene. The CDR3 runs to 13 residues. Deletions cut 3 bases from V and 4 bases from J, with 8 bases between. This CDR3 is CASSGTGYNEQFF. As DNA, the CDR3 is TGTGCCAGCAGCGGAACCGGGTACAATGAGCAGTTCTTC.

The V and J genes are TRBV2 and TRBJ1-4; 9 nucleotides line up with TRBD1. The V gene end was trimmed by 6 bases and the J gene end by 0 bases; junction bases not matched to a gene: 5. In germline, CDR1 is SNHLY, CDR2 FYNNEI. The CDR3 loop spans 16 amino acids. CDR3 loop: CASRVQGASTNEKLFF. The CDR3 DNA follows: TGTGCCAGCAGGGTACAGGGGGCGTCAACTAATGAAAAACTGTTTTTT.

The chain carries TRBV5-4 and TRBJ1-2; possible D gene TRBD1, 6 bases. V was shortened by 0 bases and J by 1 base, with 10 bases between the two germline ends. The CDR3 spans 15 residues. In germline, CDR1 is SGHNT, CDR2 YYREEE (reference sequence). The CDR3 region has the DNA TGTGCCAGCAGCTTGGGCGGGGGACATAACTATGGCTACACCTTC. Translated, it gives CASSLGGGHNYGYTF.

This chain uses TRBV5-1 with TRBJ2-1, with TRBD2 matching over 13 bases. V lost 4 bases and J lost 10; bases outside the gene matches: 8. CDR1 and CDR2 from the germline V gene are SGHRS and YFSETQ. The CDR3 has 15 amino acids. CDR3 sequence: CASSATSGGTGEQFF. As DNA, the CDR3 is TGCGCCAGCAGCGCGACTAGCGGGGGGACAGGGGAGCAGTTCTTC. The complete variable domain, with remaining parts taken from reference TRBV5-1 and TRBJ2-1, reads KAGVTQTPRYLIKTRGQQVTLSCSPISGHRSVSWYQQTPGQGLQFLFEYFSETQRNKGNFPGRFSGRQFSNSRSEMNVSTLELGDSALYLCASSATSGGTGEQFFGPGTRLTVL.

This clone appeared a few times. The chain couples TRBV9 to TRBJ1-1, with 9 bases lining up with TRBD1. The germline CDR1 and CDR2 sequences are SGDLS and YYNGEE. V was clipped by 1 base and J by 3 bases; unmatched bases: 16. This CDR3 is built from 19 residues. In DNA, the CDR3 is TGTGCCAGCAGCGTATTCAGAACAGGGGGCCCGCTTTTATACACTGAAGCTTTCTTT. This sequence encodes CASSVFRTGGPLLYTEAFF.

The V call is TRBV28, the J call TRBJ1-1; D uncertain. CDR1 and CDR2 (germline): MDHEN, SYDVKM. V gave up 8 bases and J gave up 4 bases, with 17 bases separating them. The CDR3 contains 14 residues. The CDR3 reads CASGLREGVTEAFF. CDR3 coding DNA: TGTGCCAGCGGTCTTAGAGAGGGTGTCACTGAAGCTTTCTTT.

CDR3 region: CASSAQVETQYF. The CDR3 DNA sequence: TGTGCCAGCAGTGCCCAGGTTGAGACCCAGTACTTC. V gene TRBV25-1 combines with J gene TRBJ2-5; D is uncertain. The CDR3 spans 12 residues. Trimming stripped 4 bases from V and 5 bases from J, with 8 bases between. Germline CDR1 and CDR2: MGHDK and SYGVNS.

The rearrangement links TRBV7-9 to TRBJ1-1; tentatively, D is TRBD1 (5 bases). The CDR3 covers 13 residues. V was clipped by 5 bases and J by 1 base, with 8 bases between them. CDR1 and CDR2 from the germline V gene are SEHNR and FQNEAQ (reference sequence). This CDR3 is CASSLDRNTEAFF. CDR3 coding DNA: TGTGCCAGCAGCCTTGACAGGAACACTGAAGCTTTCTTT.

CDR3 residues: CSANREPITGELFF. Here the CDR3 DNA reads TGCAGCGCCAACCGGGAACCAATAACCGGGGAGCTGTTTTTT. V and J are TRBV29-1 and TRBJ2-2, with TRBD2 as a possible D gene (5 bases). The V gene's germline CDR1 is SQVTM and CDR2 ANQGSEA. CDR3 length: 14 amino acids. V dropped 7 bases and J dropped 5 bases, with 17 bases sitting between them.

This chain joins TRBV7-9 and TRBJ1-5, with 10 bases that match TRBD1. J lost 4 bases, V lost 4 bases, and 1 base had no gene match. Germline CDR1 SEHNR, CDR2 FQNEAQ (reference sequence). CDR3 length: 14 residues. CDR3 sequence reads: CASSSGQGNQPQHF. The CDR3 DNA is TGTGCCAGCAGCTCGGGACAGGGGAATCAGCCCCAGCATTTT.

The chain employs TRBV5-1 and TRBJ2-1, with a possible D match to TRBD1 (5 bases). V was shortened by 0 bases and J by 10 bases, with 8 bases between the two germline ends. This CDR3 spans 12 amino acids. The germline CDR1 and CDR2 sequences are SGHRS and YFSETQ. The CDR3 spells CASSLEGWEQFF. In DNA, the CDR3 is TGCGCCAGCAGCTTGGAGGGGTGGGAGCAGTTCTTC.

The rearrangement links TRBV16 to TRBJ2-1; possibly TRBD2 for D (7 bases). V lost 7 bases and J 6 bases, leaving 19 bases between the germline ends. CDR1 and CDR2 from the germline V gene are KGHSY and FQNENV. There are 15 residues in the CDR3. CDR3 amino acids: CASTLKGGAGNEQFF. The CDR3 DNA sequence: TGTGCCAGCACCCTGAAAGGGGGGGCGGGCAATGAGCAGTTCTTC. The full variable domain, rest sourced from reference TRBV16 and TRBJ2-1, is GEEVAQTPKHLVRGEGQKAKLYCAPIKGHSYVFWYQQVLKNEFKFLISFQNENVFDETGMPKERFSAKCLPNSPCSLEIQATKLEDSAVYFCASTLKGGAGNEQFFGPGTRLTVL.

The genes are TRBV6-5 and TRBJ2-3; D might be TRBD2 (6 bases). V lost 7 bases and J lost 0, with 14 bases in between. Germline CDR1 reads MNHEY; CDR2 reads SVGAGI. The CDR3 covers 15 residues. CDR3: CASTGLPFSTDTQYF. CDR3 bases: TGTGCCAGCACGGGACTGCCGTTCAGCACAGATACGCAGTATTTT.

The chain carries TRBV18 and TRBJ1-2, with 7 bases identical to TRBD1. Germline-derived CDR1 and CDR2 are KGHSH and LQKENI. After removal of 2 bases from V and 3 bases from J, the junction contained 3 bases not matched to a gene. The CDR3 length is 14 residues. The CDR3 loop reads CASSPIDRDYGYTF. The CDR3 DNA follows: TGTGCCAGCTCACCAATCGACAGGGACTATGGCTACACCTTC.

The J gene is TRBJ1-5, the V gene TRBV28; D is perhaps TRBD1 (5 bases). With 7 bases removed from V and 3 bases from J, the gap between germline ends came to 13 bases. This CDR3 comprises 14 residues. CDR1 and CDR2 (germline): MDHEN, SYDVKM. Here the CDR3 DNA reads TGTGCCAGCATCCCGACAGTCCTCAATCAGCCCCAGCATTTT. Translated: CASIPTVLNQPQHF.